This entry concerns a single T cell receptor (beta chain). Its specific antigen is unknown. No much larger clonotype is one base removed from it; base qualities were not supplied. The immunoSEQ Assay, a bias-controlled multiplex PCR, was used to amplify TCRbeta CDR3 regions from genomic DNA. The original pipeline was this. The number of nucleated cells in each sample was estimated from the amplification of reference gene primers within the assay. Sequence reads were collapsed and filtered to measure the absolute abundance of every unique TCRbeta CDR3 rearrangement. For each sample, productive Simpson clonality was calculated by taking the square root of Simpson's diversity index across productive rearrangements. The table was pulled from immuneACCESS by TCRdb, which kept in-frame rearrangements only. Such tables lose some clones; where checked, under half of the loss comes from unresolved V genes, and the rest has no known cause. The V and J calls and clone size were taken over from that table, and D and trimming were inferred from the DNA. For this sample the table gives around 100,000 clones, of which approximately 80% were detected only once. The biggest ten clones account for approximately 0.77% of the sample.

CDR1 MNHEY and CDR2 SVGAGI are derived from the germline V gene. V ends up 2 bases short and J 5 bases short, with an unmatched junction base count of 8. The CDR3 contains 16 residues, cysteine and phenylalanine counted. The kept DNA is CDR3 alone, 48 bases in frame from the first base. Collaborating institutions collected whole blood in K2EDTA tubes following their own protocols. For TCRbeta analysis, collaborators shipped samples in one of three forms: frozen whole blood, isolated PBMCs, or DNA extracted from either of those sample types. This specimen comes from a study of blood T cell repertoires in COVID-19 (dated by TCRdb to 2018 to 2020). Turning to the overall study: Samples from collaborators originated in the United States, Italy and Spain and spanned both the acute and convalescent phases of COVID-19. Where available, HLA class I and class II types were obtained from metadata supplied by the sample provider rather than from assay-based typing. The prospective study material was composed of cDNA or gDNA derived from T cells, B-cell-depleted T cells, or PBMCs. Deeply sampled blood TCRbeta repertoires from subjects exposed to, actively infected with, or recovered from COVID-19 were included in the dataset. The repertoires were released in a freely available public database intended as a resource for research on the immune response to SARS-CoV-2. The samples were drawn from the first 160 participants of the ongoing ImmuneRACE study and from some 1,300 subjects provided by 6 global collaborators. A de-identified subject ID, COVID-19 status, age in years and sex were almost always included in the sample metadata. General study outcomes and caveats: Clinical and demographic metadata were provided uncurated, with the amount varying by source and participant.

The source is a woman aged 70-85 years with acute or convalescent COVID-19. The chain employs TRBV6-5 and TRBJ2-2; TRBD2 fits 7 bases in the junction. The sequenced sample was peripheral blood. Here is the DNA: TGTGCCAGCAGTTACACGGGAGGACCCGGGACCGGGGAGCTGTTTTTT. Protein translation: CASSYTGGPGTGELFF.